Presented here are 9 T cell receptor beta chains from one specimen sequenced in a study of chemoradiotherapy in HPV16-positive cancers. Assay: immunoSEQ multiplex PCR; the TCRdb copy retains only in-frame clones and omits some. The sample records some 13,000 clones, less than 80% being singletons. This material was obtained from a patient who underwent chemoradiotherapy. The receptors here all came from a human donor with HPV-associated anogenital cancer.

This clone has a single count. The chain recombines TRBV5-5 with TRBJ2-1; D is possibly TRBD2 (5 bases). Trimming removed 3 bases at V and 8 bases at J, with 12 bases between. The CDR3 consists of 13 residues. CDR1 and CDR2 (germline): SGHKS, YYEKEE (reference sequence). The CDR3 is CASSSWTYDEQFF. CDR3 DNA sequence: TGTGCCAGCAGCTCTTGGACTTACGATGAGCAGTTCTTC. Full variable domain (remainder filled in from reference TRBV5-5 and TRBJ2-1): DAGVTQSPTHLIKTRGQQVTLRCSPISGHKSVSWYQQVLGQGPQFIFQYYEKEERGRGNFPDRFSARQFPNYSSELNVNALLLGDSALYLCASSSWTYDEQFFGPGTRLTVL.

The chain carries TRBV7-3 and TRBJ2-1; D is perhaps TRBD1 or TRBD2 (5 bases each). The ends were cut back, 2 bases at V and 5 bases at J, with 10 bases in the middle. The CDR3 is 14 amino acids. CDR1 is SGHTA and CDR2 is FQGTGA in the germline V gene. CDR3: CASSLEGPNNEQFF. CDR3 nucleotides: TGTGCCAGCAGCTTAGAGGGGCCCAACAATGAGCAGTTCTTC.

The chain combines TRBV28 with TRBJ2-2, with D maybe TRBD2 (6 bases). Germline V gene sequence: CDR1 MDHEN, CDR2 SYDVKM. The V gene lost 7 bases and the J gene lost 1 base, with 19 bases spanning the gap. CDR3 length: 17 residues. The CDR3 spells CASISPSGLMNTGELFF. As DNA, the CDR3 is TGTGCCAGCATTTCACCGTCGGGACTGATGAACACCGGGGAGCTGTTTTTT. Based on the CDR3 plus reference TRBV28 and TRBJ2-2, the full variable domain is DVKVTQSSRYLVKRTGEKVFLECVQDMDHENMFWYRQDPGLGLRLIYFSYDVKMKEKGDIPEGYSVSREKKERFSLILESASTNQTSMYLCASISPSGLMNTGELFFGEGSRLTVL.

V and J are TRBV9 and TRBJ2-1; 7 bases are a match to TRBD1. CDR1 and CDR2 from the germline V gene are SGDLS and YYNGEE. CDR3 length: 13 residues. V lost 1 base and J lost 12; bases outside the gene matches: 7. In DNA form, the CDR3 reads TGTGCCAGCAGCGTATCTCCTCGGGACAGGCAGTTCTTC. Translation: CASSVSPRDRQFF.

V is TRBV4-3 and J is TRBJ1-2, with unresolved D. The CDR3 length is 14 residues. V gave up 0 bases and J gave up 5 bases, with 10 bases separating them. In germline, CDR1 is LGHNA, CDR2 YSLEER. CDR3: CASSQDTATYGYTF. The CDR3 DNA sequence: TGCGCCAGCAGCCAAGACACAGCTACTTATGGCTACACCTTC.

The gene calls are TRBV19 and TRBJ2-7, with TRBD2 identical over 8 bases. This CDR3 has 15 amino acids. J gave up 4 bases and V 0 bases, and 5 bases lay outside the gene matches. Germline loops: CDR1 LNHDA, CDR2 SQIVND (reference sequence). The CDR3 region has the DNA TGTGCCAGTAGTATAGAGGACAGCGGGAGTTACGAGCAGTACTTC. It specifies CASSIEDSGSYEQYF.

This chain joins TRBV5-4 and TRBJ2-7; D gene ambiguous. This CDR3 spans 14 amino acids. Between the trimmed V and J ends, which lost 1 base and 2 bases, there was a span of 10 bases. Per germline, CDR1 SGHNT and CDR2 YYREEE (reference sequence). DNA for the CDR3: TGTGCCAGCAGCTTGCGGGCCGGTACCTACGAGCAGTACTTC. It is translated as CASSLRAGTYEQYF.

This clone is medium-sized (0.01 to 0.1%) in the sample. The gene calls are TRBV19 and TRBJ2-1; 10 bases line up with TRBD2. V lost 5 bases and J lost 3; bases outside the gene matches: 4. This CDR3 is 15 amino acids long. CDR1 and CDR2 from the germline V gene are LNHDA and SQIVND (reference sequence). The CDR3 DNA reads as TGTGCCAGTAGTGCAGGGACTAGCGACTACAATGAGCAGTTCTTC. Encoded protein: CASSAGTSDYNEQFF.

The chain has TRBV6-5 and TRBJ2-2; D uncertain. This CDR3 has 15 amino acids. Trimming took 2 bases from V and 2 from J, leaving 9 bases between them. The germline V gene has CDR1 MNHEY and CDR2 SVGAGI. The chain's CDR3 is CASSYDSTNTGELFF. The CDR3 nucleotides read TGTGCCAGCAGTTACGATTCGACAAACACCGGGGAGCTGTTTTTT.